This T cell receptor beta chain was identified during a study of blood T cell repertoires in COVID-19. Study-level background: Nucleic acid was either cDNA or gDNA, and it came from T cells, B-cell-depleted T cells, or PBMCs.

Germline CDR1 is MNHEY and CDR2 is SVGAGI. V was clipped by 7 bases and J by 5 bases; unmatched bases: 4. The CDR3 spans 13 residues. Sequencing used immunoSEQ multiplex PCR; TCRdb keeps in-frame clones, though not all of them. The sample has 100,000 to 150,000 clones; about 85% are singletons. The origin of this receptor is an elderly woman with acute or convalescent COVID-19. Sequencing was done on a sample of peripheral blood. This chain links TRBV6-5 with TRBJ1-2, with 10 bases matching TRBD1. The CDR3 nucleotides read TGTGCCAGCACCCGGGACAGGGGTTATGGCTACACCTTC. Translating it yields CASTRDRGYGYTF.